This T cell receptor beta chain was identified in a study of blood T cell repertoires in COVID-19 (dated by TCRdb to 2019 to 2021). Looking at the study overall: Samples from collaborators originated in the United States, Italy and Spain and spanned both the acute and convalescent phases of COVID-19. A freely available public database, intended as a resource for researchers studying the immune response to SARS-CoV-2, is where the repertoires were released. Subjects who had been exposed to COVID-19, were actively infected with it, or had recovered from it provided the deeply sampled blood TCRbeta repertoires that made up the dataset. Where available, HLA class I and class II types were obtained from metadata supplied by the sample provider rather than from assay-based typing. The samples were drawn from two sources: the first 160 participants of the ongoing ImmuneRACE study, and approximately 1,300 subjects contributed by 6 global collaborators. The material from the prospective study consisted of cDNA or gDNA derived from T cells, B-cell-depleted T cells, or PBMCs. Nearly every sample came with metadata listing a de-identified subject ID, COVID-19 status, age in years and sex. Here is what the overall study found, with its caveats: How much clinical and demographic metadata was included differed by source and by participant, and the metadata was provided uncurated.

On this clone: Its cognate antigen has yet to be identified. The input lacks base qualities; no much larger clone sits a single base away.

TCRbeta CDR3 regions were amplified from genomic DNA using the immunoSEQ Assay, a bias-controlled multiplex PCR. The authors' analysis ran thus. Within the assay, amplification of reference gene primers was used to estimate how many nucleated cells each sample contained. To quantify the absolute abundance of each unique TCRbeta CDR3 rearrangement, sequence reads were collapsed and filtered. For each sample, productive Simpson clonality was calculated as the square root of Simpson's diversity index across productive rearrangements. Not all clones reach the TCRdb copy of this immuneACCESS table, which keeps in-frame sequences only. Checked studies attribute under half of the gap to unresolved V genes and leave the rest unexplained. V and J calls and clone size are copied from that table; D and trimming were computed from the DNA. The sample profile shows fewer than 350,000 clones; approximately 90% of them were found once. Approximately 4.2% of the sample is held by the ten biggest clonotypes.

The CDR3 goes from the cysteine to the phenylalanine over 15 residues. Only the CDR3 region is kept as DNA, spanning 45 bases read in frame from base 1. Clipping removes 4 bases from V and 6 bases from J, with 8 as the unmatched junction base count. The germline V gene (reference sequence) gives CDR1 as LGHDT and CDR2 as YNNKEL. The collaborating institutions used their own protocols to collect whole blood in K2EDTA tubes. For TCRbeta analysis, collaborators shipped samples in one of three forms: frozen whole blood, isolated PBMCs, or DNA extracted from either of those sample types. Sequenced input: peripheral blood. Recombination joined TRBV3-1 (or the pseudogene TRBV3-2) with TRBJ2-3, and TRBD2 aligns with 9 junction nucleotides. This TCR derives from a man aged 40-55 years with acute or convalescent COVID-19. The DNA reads TGTGCCAGCAGCCTGAGAGCGGGGGGCTGGGATACGCAGTATTTT. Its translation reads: CASSLRAGGWDTQYF.